Below are 30 T cell receptor beta chains sequenced from a single sample in a study of shared clonotypes between healthy human individuals. Terminally differentiated effector memory CD45RA+ cells were excluded from the naive CD8 cells, which were CD45RO-negative and positively selected for CCR7. Sequenced by immunoSEQ multiplex PCR; TCRdb stores in-frame clones only, minus some. Here the sample spans under 600,000 clones, 98% being singletons. The sample comprised naive CD8+ T cells sorted from blood. The receptors derive from a man aged 25 to 45 in good health.

The chain couples TRBV27 to TRBJ2-3; 10 bases map to TRBD2. Germline V gene sequence: CDR1 MNHEY, CDR2 SMNVEV (reference sequence). J lost 3 bases, V lost 1 base, and 10 bases had no gene match. The length of the CDR3 is 18 residues. The CDR3 protein is CASSLFPPAGGPTDTQYF. CDR3 in DNA: TGTGCCAGCAGTTTATTCCCCCCAGCGGGAGGGCCGACAGATACGCAGTATTTT.

V usage is TRBV7-9 and J usage is TRBJ2-7; the D is unclear. The CDR3 consists of 15 residues. Germline CDR1 is SEHNR and CDR2 is FQNEAQ (reference sequence). The V gene lost 7 bases and the J gene lost 3 bases, with 19 bases spanning the gap. The CDR3 DNA reads TGTGCCAGCACCCAGGACGGATCCAACTTCTACGAGCAGTACTTC. Protein sequence: CASTQDGSNFYEQYF.

This chain connects TRBV5-1 to TRBJ2-1; TRBD2 agrees at 10 bases. Per germline, CDR1 SGHRS and CDR2 YFSETQ. V shed 0 bases, J shed 6 bases, and the junction held 9 bases outside the gene matches. The CDR3 length is 17 residues. The CDR3 sequence: CASSLVLAGAYGNEQFF. The CDR3 bases are TGCGCCAGCAGCTTGGTGCTAGCGGGAGCCTACGGCAATGAGCAGTTCTTC.

The V gene is TRBV6-5, the J gene TRBJ1-2, with a weak D call TRBD1 (5 bases). The CDR3 sequence is 15 residues long. From germline, CDR1 is MNHEY and CDR2 SVGAGI. Trimming took off 6 bases at V and 5 bases at J, with 19 bases between the two ends. For the CDR3, the DNA is TGTGCCAGCAGACCCCCCCGAGAGGGGCTTTATGGCTACACCTTC. Its protein product is CASRPPREGLYGYTF.

The genes are TRBV4-1 and TRBJ2-7, with TRBD2 matching 10 bases. Per germline, CDR1 MGHRA and CDR2 YSYEKL. This CDR3 spans 16 amino acids. With V trimmed by 3 bases and J by 3 bases, 8 bases remained unmatched. DNA of the CDR3: TGCGCCAGCAGCCAGAACCTTCGGACTAGCGGCTACGAGCAGTACTTC. Translated, it gives CASSQNLRTSGYEQYF.

J is TRBJ2-1 and V is TRBV11-3; TRBD2 aligns across 9 bases. Trimming took 4 bases from V and 4 from J; bases not matched to a gene: 2. The CDR3 extends over 14 amino acids. The germline gives CDR1 SGHNT, CDR2 YENEEA. The CDR3 DNA is TGTGCCAGCAGCTCTAGCGGGGAATACAATGAGCAGTTCTTC. Protein sequence: CASSSSGEYNEQFF.

This rearrangement joins TRBV5-4 to TRBJ1-2, with 7 positions matching TRBD1. The CDR3 extends over 14 amino acids. Losses at the gene ends were 3 bases for V and 3 bases for J; bases not matched to a gene: 5. In germline, CDR1 is SGHNT, CDR2 YYREEE (reference sequence). The CDR3 DNA follows: TGTGCCAGCAGCTGGCCTGACAGGGACTATGGCTACACCTTC. Translated: CASSWPDRDYGYTF.

J is TRBJ1-5 and V is TRBV7-9; tentative D call: TRBD1 (5 bases). The V gene's germline CDR1 is SEHNR and CDR2 FQNEAQ (reference sequence). V was shortened by 1 base and J by 3 bases, with 19 bases between the two germline ends. The CDR3 is 18 residues long. The CDR3 loop is CASSLVGAGSTNNQPQHF. The CDR3 nucleotides read TGTGCCAGCAGCTTAGTAGGGGCAGGGTCCACAAACAATCAGCCCCAGCATTTT.

The chain carries TRBV14 and TRBJ1-1; D gene uncertain. V was cut by 0 bases and J by 4 bases, with 9 bases left in between. Germline lookup yields CDR1 SGHDN and CDR2 FVKESK. This CDR3 comprises 14 residues. The CDR3 nucleotides are TGTGCCAGCAGCCAAGAGAGGTACAGCACTGAAGCTTTCTTT. This translates into CASSQERYSTEAFF. The complete variable domain, with remaining parts taken from reference TRBV14 and TRBJ1-1, reads EAGVTQFPSHSVIEKGQTVTLRCDPISGHDNLYWYRRVMGKEIKFLLHFVKESKQDESGMPNNRFLAERTGGTYSTLKVQPAELEDSGVYFCASSQERYSTEAFFGQGTRLTVV.

Details on this clone: A single base is all that separates this from a far larger clone, so a read error is likely. The chain is built from TRBV27 and TRBJ2-7, with a tentative D call TRBD1 (6 bases). The CDR3 consists of 12 residues. Trimming cost V 1 base and J 6 bases, with 7 bases left between them. Germline values: CDR1 MNHEY, CDR2 SMNVEV (reference sequence). CDR3 nucleotide sequence: TGTGCCAGCAGTTTATTAGGGGGCGAGCAGTACTTC. Translating gives CASSLLGGEQYF.

The J gene is TRBJ2-7, the V gene TRBV29-1; 14 nucleotides agree with TRBD2. The germline V gene encodes CDR1 SQVTM and CDR2 ANQGSEA. The CDR3 totals 14 residues. Trimming removed 6 bases from V and 3 bases from J; junction bases left unmatched: 4. The CDR3 nucleotides read TGCAGCGTCTTGACTAGCGGGAGGGTCTACGAGCAGTACTTC. Residues: CSVLTSGRVYEQYF.

The chain links TRBV6-5 to TRBJ2-7, with TRBD2 matching 10 bases. The CDR3 has 15 residues. The V gene end was trimmed by 6 bases and the J gene end by 3 bases; junction bases not matched to a gene: 8. CDR1 MNHEY and CDR2 SVGAGI come from the germline V gene. Here the CDR3 reads CASSQGLARGYEQYF. Here the CDR3 DNA reads TGTGCCAGCAGCCAGGGACTAGCGAGAGGCTACGAGCAGTACTTC.

CDR3 region: CASSPKPARDRRTYGYTF. As DNA, the CDR3 is TGTGCCAGCAGCCCTAAACCCGCCCGGGACAGGAGAACTTATGGCTACACCTTC. The chain is built from TRBV7-3 and TRBJ1-2; TRBD1 aligns across 8 bases. Germline V gives CDR1 SGHTA, CDR2 FQGTGA. The CDR3 runs 18 residues. With V trimmed by 5 bases and J by 5 bases, 19 bases remained unmatched.

The chain carries TRBV11-2 and TRBJ2-7; TRBD2 matches 8 bases. Germline-derived CDR1 and CDR2 are SGHAT and FQNNGV. There are 17 residues in the CDR3. With V trimmed by 2 bases and J by 5 bases, 14 bases remained unmatched. The CDR3 DNA is TGTGCCAGCAGCTTAAGGCGGGGCGGGAGGTGGGGACACGAGCAGTACTTC. It codes for CASSLRRGGRWGHEQYF.

CDR3 sequence: CASSKGRSNQPQHF. The CDR3 coding sequence is TGTGCCAGCAGCAAAGGACGAAGCAATCAGCCCCAGCATTTT. The chain combines TRBV2 with TRBJ1-5; D not resolved. This CDR3 is built from 14 residues. V gave up 6 bases and J gave up 1 base, with 10 bases separating them. CDR1 and CDR2 from the germline V gene are SNHLY and FYNNEI.

This rearrangement joins TRBV5-1 to TRBJ1-2; TRBD1 might be the D (6 bases). Germline V gene sequence: CDR1 SGHRS, CDR2 YFSETQ. The CDR3 spans 13 residues. The ends were cut back, 4 bases at V and 5 bases at J, with 12 bases in the middle. DNA of the CDR3: TGCGCCAGCAGCGGGGACAACTTTTATGGCTACACCTTC. As protein: CASSGDNFYGYTF.

Notes on this clone: Other DNA sequences of this sample code for an identical CDR3. V usage is TRBV29-1 and J usage is TRBJ2-3; no reliable D call. Germline V gene lookup returns CDR1 SQVTM and CDR2 ANQGSEA. V lost 6 bases and J lost 6, with 10 bases in between. This CDR3 has 11 amino acids. The CDR3 sequence is CSVGGTDTQYF. The CDR3 DNA follows: TGCAGCGTGGGCGGAACGGATACGCAGTATTTT.

The chain combines TRBV29-1 with TRBJ2-5, with TRBD2 matching over 7 bases. After removal of 2 bases from V and 3 bases from J, the junction contained 6 bases not matched to a gene. CDR3 size: 14 residues. Per the germline V gene, CDR1 is SQVTM and CDR2 is ANQGSEA. CDR3 protein: CSVEWGGIEETQYF. CDR3 sequence (DNA): TGCAGCGTTGAATGGGGAGGGATTGAAGAGACCCAGTACTTC.

Of note for this clone: Other DNA sequences from this sample encode an identical CDR3 as well. This chain joins TRBV27 and TRBJ2-7; 9 bases match TRBD1. There are 15 residues in the CDR3. Trimming cost V 0 bases and J 3 bases; bases outside gene matches: 3. The germline V gene encodes CDR1 MNHEY and CDR2 SMNVEV (reference sequence). CDR3 bases: TGTGCCAGCAGTTTATCCGGGACAGGGTTCTACGAGCAGTACTTC. Translated, it gives CASSLSGTGFYEQYF.

The CDR3 region has the DNA TGTGCCAGCAGCTTACAGGGTGGAACCTACAATGAGCAGTTCTTC. Amino acid sequence: CASSLQGGTYNEQFF. V gene TRBV7-9 combines with J gene TRBJ2-1; tentative D call: TRBD1 (5 bases). The CDR3 length is 15 residues. Per germline, CDR1 SEHNR and CDR2 FQNEAQ (reference sequence). Trimming shortened V by 2 bases and J by 2 bases, and 10 bases separated the two germline ends.

J is TRBJ2-4 and V is TRBV7-9; 8 bases are a match to TRBD1. Germline-derived CDR1 and CDR2 are SEHNR and FQNEAQ (reference sequence). Losses at the gene ends were 4 bases for V and 0 bases for J; bases not matched to a gene: 5. The length of the CDR3 is 16 residues. CDR3 nucleotide sequence: TGTGCCAGCAGCTCTGGACAGGGACTAGCCAAAAACATTCAGTACTTC. This translates into CASSSGQGLAKNIQYF. Variable domain in full (rest from reference TRBV7-9 and TRBJ2-4): DTGVSQNPRHKITKRGQNVTFRCDPISEHNRLYWYRQTLGQGPEFLTYFQNEAQLEKSRLLSDRFSAERPKGSFSTLEIQRTEQGDSAMYLCASSSGQGLAKNIQYFGAGTRLSVL.

The CDR3 sequence is CSVVPDGLYEQYF. The CDR3 nucleotides are TGCAGCGTTGTTCCGGACGGTCTCTACGAGCAGTACTTC. The rearrangement uses TRBV29-1 and TRBJ2-7; D remains unclear. The CDR3 is made up of 13 amino acids. V was clipped by 4 bases and J by 3 bases, with 13 bases between them. CDR1 SQVTM and CDR2 ANQGSEA come from the germline V gene.

V usage is TRBV14 and J usage is TRBJ1-1; a possible D gene is TRBD1 (6 bases). Germline assignment: CDR1 SGHDN and CDR2 FVKESK. Trimming pared 1 base from V and 4 bases from J, leaving 10 bases between. The CDR3 is 14 amino acids. CDR3 residues: CASSQVKGGTEAFF. CDR3 nucleotide sequence: TGTGCCAGCAGCCAAGTTAAGGGGGGCACTGAAGCTTTCTTT.

The chain carries TRBV12-2 and TRBJ2-7; whether TRBD1, the table's D call, matches the DNA was not checked. TRBV12-2 is noted as a pseudogene. This CDR3 spans 15 amino acids. CDR3 in amino acids: CASRFYRGVPYEQYF. In nucleotides, the CDR3 is TGTGCAAGTCGCTTCTACAGGGGGGTCCCCTACGAGCAGTACTTC.

The chain couples TRBV30 to TRBJ1-5; D might be TRBD1 (6 bases). This CDR3 is built from 14 residues. Looked up from germline, CDR1 is GTSNPN and CDR2 is SVGIG (reference sequence). V was shortened by 1 base and J by 2 bases, with 9 bases between the two germline ends. The chain's CDR3 is CAWSEGVGNQPQHF. The CDR3 DNA reads as TGTGCCTGGAGTGAGGGGGTCGGCAATCAGCCCCAGCATTTT. Drawing the rest from reference TRBV30 and TRBJ1-5, the complete variable domain is SQTIHQWPATLVQPVGSPLSLECTVEGTSNPNLYWYRQAAGRGLQLLFYSVGIGQISSEVPQNLSASRPQDRQFILSSKKLLLSDSGFYLCAWSEGVGNQPQHFGDGTRLSIL.

The rearrangement uses TRBV19 and TRBJ2-1; 8 bases align to TRBD2. This CDR3 is built from 15 residues. CDR1 and CDR2 (germline): LNHDA, SQIVND (reference sequence). With V trimmed by 6 bases and J by 4 bases, 8 bases remained unmatched. Here the CDR3 DNA reads TGTGCCAGTAGCCCGGGGGGGGACCCGTACAATGAGCAGTTCTTC. This codes for CASSPGGDPYNEQFF.

This chain joins TRBV5-5 and TRBJ1-4; 8 bases match TRBD1. This CDR3 comprises 17 residues. Trimming took 0 bases from V and 8 from J; bases not matched to a gene: 12. Germline V gene lookup returns CDR1 SGHKS and CDR2 YYEKEE (reference sequence). The CDR3 sequence: CASSLVAGTGFYEKLFF. In DNA form, the CDR3 reads TGTGCCAGCAGCTTGGTAGCCGGGACAGGATTCTACGAAAAACTGTTTTTT. The full variable domain, its missing parts supplied by reference TRBV5-5 and TRBJ1-4, is DAGVTQSPTHLIKTRGQQVTLRCSPISGHKSVSWYQQVLGQGPQFIFQYYEKEERGRGNFPDRFSARQFPNYSSELNVNALLLGDSALYLCASSLVAGTGFYEKLFFGSGTQLSVL.

This chain joins TRBV9 and TRBJ2-1, with D perhaps TRBD2 (5 bases). Between the trimmed V and J ends, which lost 0 bases and 0 bases, there was a span of 13 bases. The CDR3 extends over 17 amino acids. Germline CDR1 is SGDLS and CDR2 is YYNGEE. For the CDR3, the DNA is TGTGCCAGCAGCGTAGCTCCCCTAGCCCTCTCCTACAATGAGCAGTTCTTC. This encodes CASSVAPLALSYNEQFF.

The chain combines TRBV5-6 with TRBJ1-2; 10 nucleotides line up with TRBD1. There are 16 residues in the CDR3. Looked up from germline, CDR1 is SGHDT and CDR2 is YYEEEE. Germline trimming cut 3 bases from V and 4 bases from J; bases unmatched to any gene: 9. The CDR3 DNA reads TGTGCCAGCAGCTCGAAGGGACAGGGGCGAGGCTATGGCTACACCTTC. Amino acids: CASSSKGQGRGYGYTF.

This sequence joins TRBV11-2 and TRBJ1-1; no reliable D call. Trimming removed 2 bases from V and 6 bases from J, with 13 bases in between. CDR3 length equals 14 residues. CDR1 SGHAT and CDR2 FQNNGV come from the germline V gene. The CDR3 DNA sequence: TGTGCCAGCAGCTTATGGGGTCCGGGCGCTGAAGCTTTCTTT. Protein sequence: CASSLWGPGAEAFF.